The next 22 T cell receptor beta chains were all read from a single sample in a study of blood T cell repertoires in COVID-19. Only in-frame clones appear in the TCRdb table, and some are missing; sequencing was by immunoSEQ multiplex PCR. The sample carries more than 20,000 clones, about 85% recorded once. Sequencing used peripheral blood. The receptors were sampled from a man between 45 and 60 years old with active or convalescent COVID-19.

The genes are TRBV29-1 and TRBJ1-2, with TRBD1 matching over 8 bases. The CDR3 loop spans 12 amino acids. Trimming removed 7 bases from V and 6 bases from J; junction bases left unmatched: 7. The V gene's germline CDR1 is SQVTM and CDR2 ANQGSEA. The CDR3 spells CSAYRGDDGYTF. In nucleotides, the CDR3 is TGCAGCGCATACAGGGGGGACGATGGCTACACCTTC.

This rearrangement joins TRBV7-2 to TRBJ2-7; D possibly corresponds to TRBD1 (5 bases). V lost 2 bases and J 4 bases, leaving 15 bases between the germline ends. Germline V gene lookup returns CDR1 SGHTA and CDR2 FQGNSA. The CDR3 length is 15 residues. DNA of the CDR3: TGTGCCAGCAGCTTACAGGGTCTACCCTCTTACGAGCAGTACTTC. It codes for CASSLQGLPSYEQYF.

This clone was picked up one time. V and J are TRBV28 and TRBJ2-1; 10 nucleotides align to TRBD2. This CDR3 contains 15 residues. Germline V gene data show CDR1 as MDHEN and CDR2 as SYDVKM. Trimming removed 8 bases from V and 7 bases from J; junction bases left unmatched: 11. The CDR3: CASSGLAGEYNEQFF. In nucleotides, the CDR3 is TGTGCCAGCTCCGGGCTAGCGGGAGAGTATAATGAGCAGTTCTTC. Supplemented by reference TRBV28 and TRBJ2-1, the full variable domain reads DVKVTQSSRYLVKRTGEKVFLECVQDMDHENMFWYRQDPGLGLRLIYFSYDVKMKEKGDIPEGYSVSREKKERFSLILESASTNQTSMYLCASSGLAGEYNEQFFGPGTRLTVL.

The chain couples TRBV7-3 to TRBJ1-3, with no clear D. V was shortened by 2 bases and J by 4 bases, with 15 bases between the two germline ends. There are 16 residues in the CDR3. Germline V gene sequence: CDR1 SGHTA, CDR2 FQGTGA. The CDR3: CASSLGPVSLGNTIYF. Written as DNA, the CDR3 is TGTGCCAGCAGCTTAGGCCCCGTATCTTTGGGAAACACCATATATTTT.

J is TRBJ1-1 and V is TRBV19; TRBD1 agrees at 9 bases. The CDR3 covers 15 residues. Germline trimming cut 6 bases from V and 3 bases from J; bases unmatched to any gene: 8. Germline V lookup: CDR1 LNHDA, CDR2 SQIVND (reference sequence). The CDR3 loop reads CASSNDRGYYTEAFF. The CDR3 nucleotides are TGTGCCAGTAGCAACGACAGGGGGTATTACACTGAAGCTTTCTTT.

This clone was observed a handful of times. The chain links TRBV13 to TRBJ2-1, with 9 bases aligning to TRBD2. V was pared by 1 base and J by 5 bases, with 3 bases of the junction left unmatched. Germline V lookup: CDR1 PRHDT, CDR2 FYEKMQ (reference sequence). CDR3 size: 15 residues. The CDR3 here is CASSLAASGDNEQFF. The CDR3 DNA is TGTGCCAGCAGCTTAGCGGCTAGCGGGGACAATGAGCAGTTCTTC.

This chain links TRBV7-9 with TRBJ2-1; the match to TRBD2 covers 8 bases. J gave up 1 base and V 8 bases, and 10 bases lay outside the gene matches. This CDR3 has 16 amino acids. Looked up from germline, CDR1 is SEHNR and CDR2 is FQNEAQ (reference sequence). This CDR3 is CASREGRGESYNEQFF. The CDR3 coding sequence is TGTGCCAGCCGGGAGGGAAGGGGAGAATCCTACAATGAGCAGTTCTTC.

The chain carries TRBV7-3 and TRBJ2-5, with TRBD2 matching over 9 bases. Trimming removed 1 base from V and 5 bases from J; junction bases left unmatched: 2. The germline gives CDR1 SGHTA, CDR2 FQGTGA. The CDR3 length is 14 residues. CDR3 coding DNA: TGTGCCAGCAGCTTAATAGCGGGGGTGGAGACCCAGTACTTC. Its translation: CASSLIAGVETQYF.

CDR3 coding DNA: TGTGCCAGCAGAGCCCGACAGGGGATTTCACCCCTCCACTTT. Residues: CASRARQGISPLHF. V and J are TRBV6-4 and TRBJ1-6; 8 bases line up with TRBD1. This CDR3 comprises 14 residues. Trimming at V came to 6 bases and at J to 9 bases, leaving 7 bases not matched to a gene. Germline loops: CDR1 MRHNA, CDR2 SNTAGT.

The genes are TRBV2 and TRBJ2-1; TRBD1 matches 8 bases. Unmatched junction bases numbered 9, after V lost 5 bases and J lost 9 bases. Per germline, CDR1 SNHLY and CDR2 FYNNEI. The CDR3 covers 14 residues. DNA for the CDR3: TGTGCCAGCAGTCCGGCGCGGACAGGGAGTGAGCAGTTCTTC. Its protein product is CASSPARTGSEQFF.

This sequence joins TRBV18 and TRBJ2-3; D possibly corresponds to TRBD2 (6 bases). Germline V gene sequence: CDR1 KGHSH, CDR2 LQKENI. The CDR3 is 14 amino acids. Between the trimmed V and J ends, which lost 5 bases and 3 bases, there was a span of 12 bases. The CDR3 loop reads CASSALGGTDTQYF. CDR3 DNA sequence: TGTGCCAGCTCAGCACTAGGAGGGACAGATACGCAGTATTTT.

The rearrangement links TRBV9 to TRBJ2-3, with D perhaps TRBD2 (7 bases). Trimming took 0 bases from V and 3 from J, leaving 14 bases between them. In germline, CDR1 is SGDLS, CDR2 YYNGEE. This CDR3 comprises 16 residues. This chain's CDR3 is CASSVASQGGTDTQYF. The CDR3 DNA is TGTGCCAGCAGCGTAGCTTCACAGGGAGGGACAGATACGCAGTATTTT. The full variable domain, with the rest looked up from reference TRBV9 and TRBJ2-3, is DSGVTQTPKHLITATGQRVTLRCSPRSGDLSVYWYQQSLDQGLQFLIQYYNGEERAKGNILERFSAQQFPDLHSELNLSSLELGDSALYFCASSVASQGGTDTQYFGPGTRLTVL.

This clone was recorded a few times. CDR3 sequence reads: CASSFKRGGSPLHF. The CDR3 region has the DNA TGTGCCAGCAGCTTTAAGAGGGGAGGATCACCCCTCCACTTT. The gene calls are TRBV7-2 and TRBJ1-6; D may be TRBD1 (5 bases). The CDR3 has 14 residues. CDR1 and CDR2 from the germline V gene are SGHTA and FQGNSA. Deletions cut 3 bases from V and 10 bases from J, with 13 bases between. The whole variable domain, filled in from reference TRBV7-2 and TRBJ1-6, reads GAGVSQSPSNKVTEKGKDVELRCDPISGHTALYWYRQSLGQGLEFLIYFQGNSAPDKSGLPSDRFSAERTGGSVSTLTIQRTQQEDSAVYLCASSFKRGGSPLHFGNGTRLTVT.

The table lists this clone with a count of one. The rearrangement links TRBV6-1 to TRBJ1-5, with a weak D call TRBD1 (6 bases). CDR1 is MNHNS, CDR2 SASEGT, per germline. V lost 2 bases and J lost 3, with 14 bases in between. This CDR3 region has 16 residues. This chain's CDR3 is CASSESPGDDNQPQHF. CDR3 in DNA: TGTGCCAGCAGTGAATCCCCAGGGGATGACAATCAGCCCCAGCATTTT.

The chain couples TRBV5-6 to TRBJ1-2; a weak D match, TRBD1 (6 bases). This CDR3 has 15 amino acids. Germline-derived CDR1 and CDR2 are SGHDT and YYEEEE. V lost 3 bases, J lost 0 bases, and 12 bases lay in between. CDR3 sequence reads: CASSSDSAPNYGYTF. DNA of the CDR3: TGTGCCAGCAGCTCGGACAGCGCTCCTAACTATGGCTACACCTTC.

This clone was counted once. The V gene is TRBV27, the J gene TRBJ2-7; 7 nucleotides agree with TRBD1. The germline V gene encodes CDR1 MNHEY and CDR2 SMNVEV (reference sequence). The CDR3 runs to 15 residues. V was pared by 1 base and J by 2 bases, with 5 bases of the junction left unmatched. The CDR3 loop reads CASSLYRDSTYEQYF. CDR3 coding DNA: TGTGCCAGCAGTTTATACCGGGACAGTACCTACGAGCAGTACTTC.

The chain employs TRBV7-8 and TRBJ2-7; 9 nucleotides line up with TRBD2. The CDR3 is made up of 16 amino acids. J was trimmed by 2 bases and V by 1 base; bases with no gene match: 6. Germline values: CDR1 SGHVS, CDR2 FQNEAQ. CDR3 sequence (DNA): TGTGCCAGCAGCTTAGACGGGACTAGCAATCCCTACGAGCAGTACTTC. Translating gives CASSLDGTSNPYEQYF.

This clone occurred a few times. The rearrangement links TRBV15 to TRBJ1-4, with D perhaps matching TRBD1 (6 bases). Germline CDR1 and CDR2: LNHNV and YYDKDF (reference sequence). V lost 8 bases and J 0 bases, leaving 7 bases between the germline ends. CDR3 length: 13 amino acids. The CDR3 loop reads CATGTTTNEKLFF. CDR3 DNA: TGTGCCACCGGGACAACAACTAATGAAAAACTGTTTTTT.

The rearrangement uses TRBV28 and TRBJ2-5, with D tentatively TRBD2 (6 bases). V was trimmed by 4 bases and J by 5 bases, leaving 8 bases between them. The CDR3 is made up of 12 amino acids. Germline V lookup: CDR1 MDHEN, CDR2 SYDVKM. In DNA form, the CDR3 reads TGTGCCAGCAGTTGGAGGGATGAGACCCAGTACTTC. Translated: CASSWRDETQYF.

V and J are TRBV11-3 and TRBJ1-5; D may be TRBD1 (6 bases). The CDR3 spans 14 residues. Looked up from germline, CDR1 is SGHNT and CDR2 is YENEEA. Deletions cut 5 bases from V and 7 bases from J, with 15 bases between. CDR3 region: CASSPGGGHQPQHF. For the CDR3, the DNA is TGTGCCAGCAGCCCCGGGGGGGGGCACCAGCCCCAGCATTTT.

The CDR3 spells CAWRPWLSSYNSPLHF. The CDR3 region has the DNA TGTGCCTGGAGGCCTTGGTTGAGCTCCTATAATTCACCCCTCCACTTT. The J gene is TRBJ1-6, the V gene TRBV30, with D unresolved. The CDR3 is made up of 16 amino acids. V gave up 3 bases and J gave up 0 bases, with 12 bases separating them. CDR1 is GTSNPN and CDR2 is SVGIG in the germline V gene (reference sequence).

This clone was observed a few times. This sequence joins TRBV7-9 and TRBJ1-4; D is unclear. CDR1 is SEHNR, CDR2 FQNEAQ, per germline (reference sequence). Trimming removed 2 bases at V and 7 bases at J, with 14 bases between. The CDR3 spans 15 residues. CDR3 sequence reads: CASSLWAARSEKLFF. The CDR3 coding sequence is TGTGCCAGCAGCTTATGGGCAGCTCGTAGTGAAAAACTGTTTTTT.